The 32 T cell receptor beta chains listed next were all sequenced from one sample in a study of blood T cell repertoires in COVID-19. Sequenced by immunoSEQ multiplex PCR; TCRdb stores in-frame clones only, minus some. The sample has around 250,000 clones; more than 65% are singletons. Material for sequencing was peripheral blood. These receptors were obtained from a woman between 18 and 30 years old with acute or convalescent COVID-19.

The rearrangement uses TRBV5-5 and TRBJ2-7, with 11 bases matching TRBD1. V shed 2 bases and J 3 bases; nucleotides not matched to a gene: 1. The CDR3 sequence is 14 residues long. The V gene's germline CDR1 is SGHKS and CDR2 YYEKEE (reference sequence). CDR3 DNA: TGTGCCAGCAGCTTCGGGACAGGGGGCTACGAGCAGTACTTC. The encoded protein is CASSFGTGGYEQYF.

The chain combines TRBV7-5 with TRBJ2-1; the table's D call of TRBD2 was not tested on the DNA. TRBV7-5 is described as a pseudogene. The CDR3 totals 16 residues. The CDR3 DNA follows: TGTGCCAGAAGCCCGCCTGAGCGGGAGGGCCGCTATGAGCAGTTCTTC. Residues: CARSPPEREGRYEQFF.

This rearrangement joins TRBV6-5 to TRBJ1-6; D ambiguous. V lost 1 base to trimming and J lost 5 bases, with 6 bases between them. Germline-derived CDR1 and CDR2 are MNHEY and SVGAGI. The CDR3 contains 14 residues. The CDR3 DNA reads as TGTGCCAGCAGTTACTTCCCCAATAATTCACCCCTCCACTTT. It codes for CASSYFPNNSPLHF.

This rearrangement joins TRBV19 to TRBJ2-1, with D possibly being TRBD2 (5 bases). Germline V CDR1 and CDR2: LNHDA, SQIVND (reference sequence). The CDR3 sequence is 13 residues long. V lost 6 bases and J lost 5, with 11 bases in between. For the CDR3, the DNA is TGTGCCAGTAGGGAGGACGGAGACAATGAGCAGTTCTTC. This encodes CASREDGDNEQFF.

CDR3 in DNA: TGTGCCAGCAGTCCATCCGAACCCACACTAGCGGGAGAGGACAATGAGCAGTTCTTC. Encoded protein: CASSPSEPTLAGEDNEQFF. The chain recombines TRBV28 with TRBJ2-1; 11 nucleotides match TRBD2. CDR1 and CDR2 from the germline V gene are MDHEN and SYDVKM. The V gene end was trimmed by 5 bases and the J gene end by 5 bases; junction bases not matched to a gene: 17. The CDR3 runs to 19 residues.

The gene calls are TRBV29-1 and TRBJ1-1; no firm D call. This CDR3 comprises 12 residues. Germline CDR1 SQVTM, CDR2 ANQGSEA. V was trimmed by 0 bases and J by 10 bases, leaving 12 bases between them. This CDR3 is CSVEDPIRAAFF. CDR3 DNA: TGCAGCGTTGAAGACCCAATACGCGCAGCTTTCTTT.

DNA of the CDR3: TGTGCCAGCAGCTTTAACGGCCAGGCCTACGAGCAGTACTTC. It codes for CASSFNGQAYEQYF. This chain connects TRBV7-8 to TRBJ2-7; no clear D gene. CDR1 SGHVS and CDR2 FQNEAQ come from the germline V gene. V gave up 3 bases and J gave up 2 bases, with 11 bases separating them. This CDR3 spans 14 amino acids.

This clone was counted only a few times. V is TRBV6-4 and J is TRBJ2-1; 11 bases agree with TRBD2. V gave up 1 base and J gave up 4 bases; unmatched junction bases: 6. This CDR3 has 17 amino acids. Per the germline V gene, CDR1 is MRHNA and CDR2 is SNTAGT. CDR3 protein: CASSDWLAGGSYNEQFF. In DNA form, the CDR3 reads TGTGCCAGCAGTGACTGGCTAGCGGGAGGCTCATACAATGAGCAGTTCTTC.

This chain uses TRBV9 with TRBJ2-3, with 11 bases fitting TRBD2. CDR1 is SGDLS, CDR2 YYNGEE, per germline. The CDR3 totals 18 residues. The J segment lost 1 base and the V segment lost 3 bases, leaving 10 bases of the junction unmatched. This CDR3 reads CASSASPQLAGGTDTQYF. The CDR3 DNA reads as TGTGCCAGCAGCGCAAGCCCCCAACTAGCGGGAGGCACAGATACGCAGTATTTT. The whole variable domain, filled in from reference TRBV9 and TRBJ2-3, reads DSGVTQTPKHLITATGQRVTLRCSPRSGDLSVYWYQQSLDQGLQFLIQYYNGEERAKGNILERFSAQQFPDLHSELNLSSLELGDSALYFCASSASPQLAGGTDTQYFGPGTRLTVL.

A few counts support this clone. This chain uses TRBV19 with TRBJ2-2; TRBD2 agrees at 7 bases. V trimming: 4 bases; J trimming: 4 bases; junction bases outside the gene matches: 12. CDR1 and CDR2 (germline): LNHDA, SQIVND (reference sequence). The CDR3 consists of 17 residues. The CDR3 here is CASSRREGIGVTGELFF. In DNA, the CDR3 is TGTGCCAGTAGTAGAAGGGAGGGTATTGGTGTCACCGGGGAGCTGTTTTTT.

J is TRBJ2-7 and V is TRBV28, with TRBD1 as a possible D gene (6 bases). Looked up from germline, CDR1 is MDHEN and CDR2 is SYDVKM. Trimming pared 4 bases from V and 1 base from J, leaving 14 bases between. CDR3 length equals 15 residues. CDR3 nucleotide sequence: TGTGCCAGCAGTTCTACGTCACAGGGATCCTACGAGCAGTACTTC. Amino acids: CASSSTSQGSYEQYF.

This clone was seen more than once but under ten times. Different DNA sequences within this sample yield the same CDR3. This chain uses TRBV4-3 with TRBJ2-1; 8 bases are shared with TRBD2. The germline CDR1 and CDR2 sequences are LGHNA and YSLEER. V trimming: 0 bases; J trimming: 5 bases; junction bases outside the gene matches: 6. There are 16 residues in the CDR3. The CDR3 reads CASSQDRTSRNNEQFF. The CDR3 DNA is TGCGCCAGCAGCCAAGATAGGACTAGCCGGAACAATGAGCAGTTCTTC.

The chain has TRBV4-3 and TRBJ1-2, with 11 nucleotides matching TRBD1. From germline, CDR1 is LGHNA and CDR2 YSLEER. V was pared by 0 bases and J by 5 bases, with 5 bases of the junction left unmatched. The CDR3 sequence is 16 residues long. The CDR3 nucleotides read TGCGCCAGCAGCCAAGATTTGGGACAGGGGGTATATGGCTACACCTTC. Translating it yields CASSQDLGQGVYGYTF.

The table lists this clone with a few counts. This chain joins TRBV5-6 and TRBJ1-2; 7 bases align to TRBD1. The trim removed 1 base at V and 10 bases at J, leaving 4 bases unmatched. The CDR3 loop spans 12 amino acids. Germline V gene lookup returns CDR1 SGHDT and CDR2 YYEEEE. The CDR3 sequence is CASSLWTGYYTF. The CDR3 coding sequence is TGTGCCAGCAGCTTGTGGACAGGCTACTACACCTTC.

The V gene is TRBV7-2, the J gene TRBJ2-7, with D maybe TRBD2 (5 bases). Per germline, CDR1 SGHTA and CDR2 FQGNSA. This CDR3 contains 15 residues. V was shortened by 5 bases and J by 1 base, with 15 bases between the two germline ends. The CDR3: CASSLREWVSYEQYF. In DNA, the CDR3 is TGTGCCAGCAGCCTTAGGGAGTGGGTTTCCTACGAGCAGTACTTC.

The V and J genes are TRBV24-1 and TRBJ1-2; D may be TRBD1 (6 bases). The CDR3 is 15 amino acids. CDR1 is KGHDR, CDR2 SFDVKD, per germline. V was trimmed by 0 bases and J by 6 bases, leaving 13 bases between them. The CDR3 sequence is CATSDLGGALDGYTF. Written as DNA, the CDR3 is TGTGCCACCAGTGATTTGGGGGGGGCGCTCGATGGCTACACCTTC.

The chain recombines TRBV5-1 with TRBJ2-3, with a possible D match to TRBD1 (6 bases). This CDR3 comprises 14 residues. CDR1 and CDR2 from the germline V gene are SGHRS and YFSETQ. V was cut by 0 bases and J by 6 bases, with 11 bases left in between. This chain's CDR3 is CASSLDRVGDTQYF. The CDR3 nucleotides are TGCGCCAGCAGCTTGGACAGGGTAGGGGATACGCAGTATTTT. Full variable domain (rest looked up from reference TRBV5-1 and TRBJ2-3): KAGVTQTPRYLIKTRGQQVTLSCSPISGHRSVSWYQQTPGQGLQFLFEYFSETQRNKGNFPGRFSGRQFSNSRSEMNVSTLELGDSALYLCASSLDRVGDTQYFGPGTRLTVL.

This clone came up once. The genes are TRBV7-3 and TRBJ2-1; D gene ambiguous. Germline V gene data show CDR1 as SGHTA and CDR2 as FQGTGA. CDR3 length equals 16 residues. V was shortened by 2 bases and J by 0 bases, with 11 bases between the two germline ends. The CDR3 coding sequence is TGTGCCAGCAGCTTATCGGCTAGATCCTCCTACAATGAGCAGTTCTTC. This encodes CASSLSARSSYNEQFF.

The rearrangement links TRBV2 to TRBJ1-5, with D tentatively TRBD1 (5 bases). The CDR3 runs to 14 residues. Germline V gives CDR1 SNHLY, CDR2 FYNNEI. The germline V and J ends were trimmed by 7 bases and 7 bases, with 17 bases remaining between them. CDR3 bases: TGTGCCAGCAACGCTCTTGGGGCCCGCCAGCCCCAGCATTTT. Protein product: CASNALGARQPQHF.

This clone was detected only once. The chain couples TRBV6-6 to TRBJ1-2; the D gene is possibly TRBD1 (5 bases). Germline V gives CDR1 MNHNY, CDR2 SVGAGI (reference sequence). The V end lost 6 bases, the J end lost 3 bases, and 26 bases lay between the germline ends. This CDR3 spans 18 amino acids. The CDR3 reads CASSRDSFAQLRDYGYTF. Here the CDR3 DNA reads TGTGCCAGCAGCCGAGACAGTTTCGCGCAATTACGGGACTATGGCTACACCTTC.

The rearrangement uses TRBV4-3 and TRBJ2-7; 12 nucleotides agree with TRBD2. The CDR3 covers 16 residues. The V segment lost 0 bases and the J segment 0 bases; nucleotides outside the gene matches: 0. Germline CDR1 and CDR2: LGHNA and YSLEER. CDR3 amino acids: CASSQETSGSSYEQYF. CDR3 DNA: TGCGCCAGCAGCCAAGAGACTAGCGGGAGCTCCTACGAGCAGTACTTC.

The chain recombines TRBV25-1 with TRBJ2-7; 7 positions match TRBD2. This CDR3 comprises 14 residues. Germline V CDR1 and CDR2: MGHDK, SYGVNS. V gave up 1 base and J gave up 2 bases; unmatched junction bases: 2. CDR3 in amino acids: CASSEFSGTYEQYF. In DNA form, the CDR3 reads TGTGCCAGCAGTGAATTCAGCGGGACCTACGAGCAGTACTTC.

This clone appeared once. The chain couples TRBV30 to TRBJ2-1, with 10 bases aligning to TRBD2. CDR3 length: 14 residues. CDR1 and CDR2 (germline): GTSNPN, SVGIG (reference sequence). The junction had 6 bases not matched to a gene; V was cut back by 7 bases and J by 3 bases. CDR3 in DNA: TGTGCCTTGACCCGGACTAGCGGCTACAATGAGCAGTTCTTC. This sequence encodes CALTRTSGYNEQFF.

This chain joins TRBV1 and TRBJ2-2; TRBD1 is taken as the D call from the table, unchecked against the DNA. TRBV1 is listed as a pseudogene. The CDR3 sequence is 14 residues long. CDR3 amino acids: CTSSQDSGAGELFF. In DNA, the CDR3 is TGCACCAGCAGCCAAGATTCAGGGGCCGGGGAGCTGTTTTTT.

The chain has TRBV7-2 and TRBJ2-3; 8 positions agree with TRBD2. Germline CDR1 is SGHTA and CDR2 is FQGNSA. The CDR3 runs to 16 residues. The V segment lost 5 bases and the J segment 7 bases; nucleotides outside the gene matches: 14. The CDR3 DNA sequence: TGTGCCAGCAGCCCCTCGGGAAGCGGGAGTGCGAATACGCAGTATTTT. Translating it yields CASSPSGSGSANTQYF.

This rearrangement joins TRBV18 to TRBJ1-1, with a weak D call TRBD1 (5 bases). The germline V and J ends were trimmed by 3 bases and 0 bases, with 11 bases remaining between them. Germline-derived CDR1 and CDR2 are KGHSH and LQKENI. The CDR3 totals 15 residues. In DNA form, the CDR3 reads TGTGCCAGCTCACCGAGGGCGGGGGTGAACACTGAAGCTTTCTTT. It specifies CASSPRAGVNTEAFF.

This chain joins TRBV29-1 and TRBJ2-7; 7 positions match TRBD2. From germline, CDR1 is SQVTM and CDR2 ANQGSEA. The CDR3 totals 14 residues. Unmatched junction bases numbered 11, after V lost 6 bases and J lost 3 bases. Written as DNA, the CDR3 is TGCAGCGTAAAAAGTGGACTAGAGGGCTACGAGCAGTACTTC. It specifies CSVKSGLEGYEQYF.

The rearrangement joins TRBV7-3 to TRBJ2-1; TRBD1 is a possible D gene (5 bases). Germline lookup yields CDR1 SGHTA and CDR2 FQGTGA. The V end lost 5 bases, the J end lost 0 bases, and 11 bases lay between the germline ends. CDR3 size: 15 residues. CDR3 in DNA: TGTGCCAGCAGCGCAGGGTCCAGCTCCTACAATGAGCAGTTCTTC. Its protein product is CASSAGSSSYNEQFF.

V usage is TRBV4-3 and J usage is TRBJ2-7, with 9 bases aligning to TRBD1. The CDR3 is made up of 14 amino acids. V lost 3 bases, J lost 3 bases, and 3 bases stayed unmatched. Germline assignment: CDR1 LGHNA and CDR2 YSLEER. In nucleotides, the CDR3 is TGCGCCAGCAGCCATAGGACAGGGGACTACGAGCAGTACTTC. Protein sequence: CASSHRTGDYEQYF.

The chain employs TRBV2 and TRBJ2-3; D is unresolved. The length of the CDR3 is 14 residues. Trimming took off 7 bases at V and 5 bases at J, with 16 bases between the two ends. CDR1 SNHLY and CDR2 FYNNEI come from the germline V gene. DNA for the CDR3: TGTGCCAGCATTTTAAATGTACTAAGAGATACGCAGTATTTT. Translation gives CASILNVLRDTQYF. The entire variable domain, with the rest obtained from reference TRBV2 and TRBJ2-3, is as follows: EPEVTQTPSHQVTQMGQEVILRCVPISNHLYFYWYRQILGQKVEFLVSFYNNEISEKSEIFDDQFSVERPDGSNFTLKIRSTKLEDSAMYFCASILNVLRDTQYFGPGTRLTVL.

The chain carries TRBV27 and TRBJ1-6; D uncertain. Germline lookup yields CDR1 MNHEY and CDR2 SMNVEV (reference sequence). The CDR3 is made up of 16 amino acids. Trimming stripped 0 bases from V and 7 bases from J, with 13 bases between. The CDR3 nucleotides read TGTGCCAGCAGTTTATCAGCGGGTTATAGGAATTCACCCCTCCACTTT. It codes for CASSLSAGYRNSPLHF.

The chain is built from TRBV20-1 and TRBJ2-7, with TRBD1 matching 10 bases. The junction had 10 bases not matched to a gene; V was cut back by 3 bases and J by 5 bases. Germline V gene lookup returns CDR1 DFQATT and CDR2 SNEGSKA (reference sequence). There are 15 residues in the CDR3. The CDR3 DNA reads as TGCAGTGCTAGTGTCCTTGGACAGGGGGTTAACGAGCAGTACTTC. Its protein is CSASVLGQGVNEQYF.